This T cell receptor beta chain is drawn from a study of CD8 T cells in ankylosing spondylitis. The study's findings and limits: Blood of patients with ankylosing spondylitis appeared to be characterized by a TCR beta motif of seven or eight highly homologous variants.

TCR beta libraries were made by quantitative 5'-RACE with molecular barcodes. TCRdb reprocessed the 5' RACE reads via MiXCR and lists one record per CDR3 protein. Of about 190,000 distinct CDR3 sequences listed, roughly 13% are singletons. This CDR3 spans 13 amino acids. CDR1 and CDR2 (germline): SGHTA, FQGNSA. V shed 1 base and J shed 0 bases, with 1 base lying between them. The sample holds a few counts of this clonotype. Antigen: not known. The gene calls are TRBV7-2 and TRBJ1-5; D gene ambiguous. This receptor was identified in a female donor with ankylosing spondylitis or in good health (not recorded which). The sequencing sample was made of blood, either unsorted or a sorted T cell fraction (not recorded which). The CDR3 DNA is TGTGCCAGCAGCTTAGTTAGCAATCAGCCCCAGCATTTT. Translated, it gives CASSLVSNQPQHF.